This is a list of T cell receptor beta chains from one sample in a study of blood T cell repertoires in COVID-19. Profiling relied on immunoSEQ multiplex PCR, and the TCRdb table lists in-frame clones only, not all of them. The table lists about 150,000 clones, about 88% of them singletons, with around 7% in the top ten. The sequencing sample was made of PBMCs or T cells enriched from blood (not recorded which). The source of these receptors is a man aged 50 or older who had recovered from COVID-19. The CDR3 runs from the conserved cysteine through the conserved F or W. The D gene is left open where the match is weak. Size is omitted from some rows. Given values are once, few, many or a class for expanded clones.

CDR3aa | CDR3nt | v_gene | d_gene | j_gene | abundance
CASSLTGQGSGNEQFF | TGTGCCAGCAGCTTAACGGGACAGGGTAGCGGCAATGAGCAGTTCTTC | TRBV7-3 | TRBD1 | TRBJ2-1 | few
CASSQQPNPRNTIYF | TGTGCCAGCAGCCAACAGCCGAACCCCAGGAACACCATATATTTT | TRBV3-1/TRBV3-2 | - | TRBJ1-3 | once
CASSLDQATGELFF | TGCGCCAGCAGCTTGGATCAGGCCACCGGGGAGCTGTTTTTT | TRBV5-1 | - | TRBJ2-2 | -
CASSPSGGAQETQYF | TGTGCCAGCAGTCCCAGCGGGGGGGCCCAAGAGACCCAGTACTTC | TRBV6-4 | TRBD2 | TRBJ2-5 | once
CASSQRPGGNYGYTF | TGTGCCAGCAGCCAACGTCCAGGAGGTAACTATGGCTACACCTTC | TRBV14 | - | TRBJ1-2 | -
CASSYSGLNSGNTIYF | TGTGCCAGCAGTTACTCGGGGCTAAACTCTGGAAACACCATATATTTT | TRBV6-5 | - | TRBJ1-3 | -
CAISESEQYNEQFF | TGTGCCATCAGTGAGTCGGAACAGTACAATGAGCAGTTCTTC | TRBV10-3 | - | TRBJ2-1 | -
CASSPSLISTDTQYF | TGTGCCAGCAGCCCTTCGTTAATTAGCACAGATACGCAGTATTTT | TRBV7-8 | - | TRBJ2-3 | -
CASRSTGTQNTGELFF | TGTGCCAGCAGAAGTACCGGGACACAGAACACCGGGGAGCTGTTTTTT | TRBV2 | - | TRBJ2-2 | -
CASSSGEGDEKLFF | TGCGCCAGCAGCTCAGGGGAAGGGGATGAAAAACTGTTTTTT | TRBV5-1 | - | TRBJ1-4 | few
CAIKGGLDTQYF | TGTGCCATCAAGGGGGGGCTCGATACGCAGTATTTT | TRBV10-3 | - | TRBJ2-3 | -
CASSVLESNSPLHF | TGTGCCAGCAGCGTACTCGAGAGTAATTCACCCCTCCACTTT | TRBV9 | - | TRBJ1-6 | -
CASSTSYEQYF | TGTGCCAGCAGTACCAGCTACGAGCAGTACTTC | TRBV2 | - | TRBJ2-7 | many
CASQDNRRQLFF | TGTGCCTCACAGGATAACAGGCGACAACTGTTTTTT | TRBV3-1/TRBV3-2 | - | TRBJ1-4 | -
CASSRGQGPLEYGYTF | TGTGCCAGCAGCCGCGGACAGGGACCGTTGGAATATGGCTACACCTTC | TRBV3-1/TRBV3-2 | TRBD1 | TRBJ1-2 | once
CSASRRLAGTDTQYF | TGCAGTGCTAGTCGGAGACTAGCGGGCACAGATACGCAGTATTTT | TRBV20-1 | TRBD2 | TRBJ2-3 | once
CASSGQWAEYNEQFF | TGTGCCAGCAGTGGGCAGTGGGCCGAATACAATGAGCAGTTCTTC | TRBV7-6 | - | TRBJ2-1 | once
CASSSRQGLEYGYTF | TGCGCCAGCAGCTCCCGCCAGGGGTTGGAATATGGCTACACCTTC | TRBV5-1 | - | TRBJ1-2 | -